The 20 T cell receptor beta chains listed next were all sequenced from one sample in a study of shared clonotypes between healthy human individuals. The method was immunoSEQ multiplex PCR; TCRdb's version includes in-frame clones alone and lacks a portion of them. The sample carries about 2 million clones, roughly 95% recorded once. As defined, naive CD8 cells were CD45RO-negative and positively selected for CCR7, with terminally differentiated effector memory CD45RA+ cells excluded. Sequenced sample: naive CD8+ T cells sorted from blood. These receptors all stem from a man in his late teens or twenties in good health.

On this clone: At one of its ends the junction is not consistent with the germline gene, which may arise from a read error. This chain links TRBV6-1 with TRBJ2-7; TRBD1 matches 9 bases. The CDR3 is 10 amino acids. CDR1 MNHNS and CDR2 SASEGT come from the germline V gene. The CDR3 sequence is CASSEGTGVF. The CDR3 nucleotides are TGTGCCAGCAGTGAAGGGACAGGGGTTTTC.

This clone was observed once. Additional DNA sequences in this sample encode the identical CDR3. The J gene is TRBJ1-5, the V gene TRBV2, with D unclear. The V and J ends lost 3 bases and 0 bases respectively, with 6 bases between them. Germline CDR1 is SNHLY and CDR2 is FYNNEI. CDR3 length: 14 amino acids. In nucleotides, the CDR3 is TGTGCCAGCAGTGAGGGCGATAGCAATCAGCCCCAGCATTTT. Protein: CASSEGDSNQPQHF.

The chain's CDR3 is CASNKLGETQYF. The CDR3 nucleotides are TGTGCCAGTAACAAACTAGGGGAGACCCAGTACTTC. The chain employs TRBV7-2 and TRBJ2-5, with a possible D match to TRBD2 (5 bases). Trimming removed 9 bases at V and 5 bases at J, with 13 bases between. The CDR3 is 12 residues long. The germline V gene has CDR1 SGHTA and CDR2 FQGNSA.

The chain recombines TRBV7-2 with TRBJ2-7; 8 bases map to TRBD2. Germline trimming cut 6 bases from V and 5 bases from J; bases unmatched to any gene: 6. From germline, CDR1 is SGHTA and CDR2 FQGNSA. The CDR3 runs to 13 residues. The CDR3 reads CASRPTSGDEQYF. The CDR3 DNA is TGTGCCAGCAGGCCCACTAGCGGCGACGAGCAGTACTTC. Supplemented by reference TRBV7-2 and TRBJ2-7, the full variable domain reads GAGVSQSPSNKVTEKGKDVELRCDPISGHTALYWYRQSLGQGLEFLIYFQGNSAPDKSGLPSDRFSAERTGGSVSTLTIQRTQQEDSAVYLCASRPTSGDEQYFGPGTRLTVT.

The rearrangement joins TRBV7-6 to TRBJ2-2, with 13 bases aligning to TRBD2. V lost 5 bases, J lost 8 bases, and 2 bases stayed unmatched. The CDR3 spans 14 residues. CDR1 SGHVS and CDR2 FNYEAQ come from the germline V gene. The CDR3 here is CASSPGLAGGELFF. In nucleotides, the CDR3 is TGTGCCAGCAGCCCGGGACTAGCGGGAGGGGAGCTGTTTTTT.

About this clone: This specimen includes other DNA sequences encoding the same CDR3. The gene calls are TRBV5-4 and TRBJ2-7, with a tentative D call TRBD2 (6 bases). CDR3 size: 12 residues. Germline lookup yields CDR1 SGHNT and CDR2 YYREEE (reference sequence). With 2 bases removed from V and 5 bases from J, the gap between germline ends came to 8 bases. The CDR3 region is CASSFGGDEQYF. The CDR3 nucleotides are TGTGCCAGCAGCTTTGGAGGGGACGAGCAGTACTTC.

The chain has TRBV28 and TRBJ1-1; D might be TRBD1 (6 bases). The CDR3 is 12 amino acids. Trimming pared 5 bases from V and 7 bases from J, leaving 11 bases between. CDR1 is MDHEN and CDR2 is SYDVKM in the germline V gene. The CDR3 sequence is CASSPSDSEAFF. CDR3 DNA sequence: TGTGCCAGCAGTCCTTCGGACAGTGAAGCTTTCTTT.

This chain connects TRBV7-3 to TRBJ2-5; no firm D call. The CDR3 extends over 12 amino acids. V gave up 6 bases and J gave up 5 bases, with 10 bases separating them. The V gene's germline CDR1 is SGHTA and CDR2 FQGTGA. The CDR3 DNA is TGTGCCAGCAGTCTCCTCGGTGAGACCCAGTACTTC. As protein: CASSLLGETQYF. Full variable domain (remainder filled in from reference TRBV7-3 and TRBJ2-5): GAGVSQTPSNKVTEKGKYVELRCDPISGHTALYWYRQSLGQGPEFLIYFQGTGAADDSGLPNDRFFAVRPEGSVSTLKIQRTERGDSAVYLCASSLLGETQYFGPGTRLLVL.

The chain combines TRBV4-1 with TRBJ1-1; no definite D call. V lost 5 bases and J lost 2, with 6 bases in between. Germline V CDR1 and CDR2: MGHRA, YSYEKL. The CDR3 sequence is 12 residues long. The CDR3 coding sequence is TGCGCCAGCAGCACCCGTAACACTGAAGCTTTCTTT. This translates into CASSTRNTEAFF.

This chain joins TRBV4-1 and TRBJ1-6; 7 bases are a match to TRBD1. The CDR3 extends over 15 amino acids. Germline V CDR1 and CDR2: MGHRA, YSYEKL. V was pared by 2 bases and J by 7 bases, with 5 bases of the junction left unmatched. This chain's CDR3 is CASSQPGGQNSPLHF. The CDR3 DNA sequence: TGCGCCAGCAGCCAACCAGGGGGTCAGAATTCACCCCTCCACTTT.

V gene TRBV6-1 combines with J gene TRBJ2-3; D is perhaps TRBD2 (5 bases). Trimming left V 10 bases short and J 2 bases short, with 13 bases between. The CDR3 length is 13 residues. The V gene's germline CDR1 is MNHNS and CDR2 SASEGT. CDR3 DNA: TGTGCCACCGGACTTGAAAACACAGATACGCAGTATTTT. Its protein product is CATGLENTDTQYF.

V is TRBV6-1 and J is TRBJ2-7; D is perhaps TRBD1 (5 bases). Germline lookup yields CDR1 MNHNS and CDR2 SASEGT. With 2 bases removed from V and 3 bases from J, the gap between germline ends came to 14 bases. The CDR3 is 15 residues long. The CDR3 loop reads CASSELWGSLYEQYF. CDR3 in DNA: TGTGCCAGCAGTGAACTGTGGGGCTCCCTCTACGAGCAGTACTTC.

The V and J genes are TRBV27 and TRBJ1-5; D is uncertain. V lost 2 bases to trimming and J lost 5 bases, with 10 bases between them. The CDR3 has 14 residues. Germline V lookup: CDR1 MNHEY, CDR2 SMNVEV (reference sequence). The CDR3 loop is CASSLNQAHQPQHF. CDR3 DNA: TGTGCCAGCAGTTTAAACCAGGCCCATCAGCCCCAGCATTTT.

The chain uses TRBV30 and TRBJ2-3; D may be TRBD1 (5 bases). V was cut by 0 bases and J by 4 bases, with 17 bases left in between. The CDR3 totals 16 residues. The germline V gene has CDR1 GTSNPN and CDR2 SVGIG (reference sequence). In DNA, the CDR3 is TGTGCCTGGAGTGTACTACACAGGAGAACTTCAGATACGCAGTATTTT. It translates to CAWSVLHRRTSDTQYF. The entire variable domain, with the rest obtained from reference TRBV30 and TRBJ2-3, is as follows: SQTIHQWPATLVQPVGSPLSLECTVEGTSNPNLYWYRQAAGRGLQLLFYSVGIGQISSEVPQNLSASRPQDRQFILSSKKLLLSDSGFYLCAWSVLHRRTSDTQYFGPGTRLTVL.

Here the CDR3 DNA reads TGTGCCAGCAGCTTAGAGAACCGGGCGGGAGACACCTACGAGCAGTACTTC. Translated: CASSLENRAGDTYEQYF. This sequence joins TRBV11-2 and TRBJ2-7, with 7 nucleotides matching TRBD2. Germline CDR1 is SGHAT and CDR2 is FQNNGV. V was pared by 0 bases and J by 2 bases, with 10 bases of the junction left unmatched. The CDR3 length is 17 residues.

This rearrangement joins TRBV4-1 to TRBJ1-1; D perhaps matches TRBD1 (6 bases). The V gene lost 4 bases and the J gene lost 7 bases, with 13 bases spanning the gap. Per germline, CDR1 MGHRA and CDR2 YSYEKL. This CDR3 region has 13 residues. CDR3 sequence reads: CASSLGQPFEAFF. Here the CDR3 DNA reads TGCGCCAGCAGCCTTGGACAGCCCTTTGAAGCTTTCTTT.

The genes are TRBV6-5 and TRBJ2-5; the D is unclear. The V end lost 1 base, the J end lost 4 bases, and 16 bases lay between the germline ends. Looked up from germline, CDR1 is MNHEY and CDR2 is SVGAGI. The CDR3 is 16 amino acids. The CDR3 DNA is TGTGCCAGCAGTTACTTCGCCACAGCGTTGATAGAGACCCAGTACTTC. Protein sequence: CASSYFATALIETQYF.

This sequence joins TRBV12-5 and TRBJ2-1, with TRBD2 matching 8 bases. Germline trimming cut 5 bases from V and 3 bases from J; bases unmatched to any gene: 0. Germline V CDR1 and CDR2: LGHNT, FRNRAP. This CDR3 is built from 13 residues. The CDR3 DNA sequence: TGTGCTAGTGGTAGCGGGGGCTACAATGAGCAGTTCTTC. It translates to CASGSGGYNEQFF.

The genes are TRBV9 and TRBJ1-6, with D possibly matching TRBD1 (5 bases). Germline lookup yields CDR1 SGDLS and CDR2 YYNGEE. Trimming removed 4 bases from V and 0 bases from J, with 14 bases in between. The CDR3 consists of 17 residues. The CDR3 loop reads CASSPRGSFSYNSPLHF. The DNA of the CDR3 is TGTGCCAGCAGCCCCCGGGGGTCTTTCTCCTATAATTCACCCCTCCACTTT.

CDR3 in DNA: TGTGCCAGCAGCTTAGCCGACAGGCCAGACGTTTATGGCTACACCTTC. Protein: CASSLADRPDVYGYTF. The genes are TRBV13 and TRBJ1-2; D is perhaps TRBD1 (6 bases). The germline V gene encodes CDR1 PRHDT and CDR2 FYEKMQ (reference sequence). The CDR3 consists of 16 residues. The V gene lost 1 base and the J gene lost 5 bases, with 17 bases spanning the gap.